The subject of this entry is one T cell receptor beta chain. Within the sample, other DNA sequences also encode this same CDR3. This record comes from a study of blood T cell repertoires in COVID-19. Authors' methods: Counts of nucleated cells, estimated from reference gene primer amplification, were obtained. Profiling relied on immunoSEQ multiplex PCR, and the TCRdb table lists in-frame clones only, not all of them. V and J calls and clone size follow that table, whereas D and trimming were derived from the DNA. The table lists 70,000 to 90,000 clones, 75% to 90% of them singletons. The V end was cut by 1 base, the J end by 4 bases, with 5 bases between. The CDR3 extends over 13 amino acids. Germline assignment: CDR1 SGHTA and CDR2 FQGNSA.

The chain has TRBV7-2 and TRBJ1-5; D is unclear. The sequencing sample was made of peripheral blood. The receptor was isolated from a woman aged 80 or over with acute or convalescent COVID-19. The CDR3 reads CASSLGQNQPQHF. The CDR3 DNA follows: TGTGCCAGCAGCTTAGGGCAAAATCAGCCCCAGCATTTT.